This T cell receptor beta chain was documented in a study of control samples from healthy donors and cancer patients. The CDR3 runs to 12 residues. The germline V and J ends were trimmed by 8 bases and 5 bases, with 12 bases remaining between them. Germline CDR1 SNHLY, CDR2 FYNNEI. Libraries were prepared by immunoSEQ multiplex PCR; TCRdb keeps only in-frame clonotypes and omits some of them. The table includes over 110,000 clones, roughly nine tenths detected once. The chain uses TRBV2 and TRBJ2-5; D gene uncertain. The sequence was obtained from a young woman in good health. Sequencing was performed on blood. The CDR3 protein is CASCNVGETQYF. The CDR3 DNA sequence: TGTGCCAGCTGCAACGTGGGGGAGACCCAGTACTTC.